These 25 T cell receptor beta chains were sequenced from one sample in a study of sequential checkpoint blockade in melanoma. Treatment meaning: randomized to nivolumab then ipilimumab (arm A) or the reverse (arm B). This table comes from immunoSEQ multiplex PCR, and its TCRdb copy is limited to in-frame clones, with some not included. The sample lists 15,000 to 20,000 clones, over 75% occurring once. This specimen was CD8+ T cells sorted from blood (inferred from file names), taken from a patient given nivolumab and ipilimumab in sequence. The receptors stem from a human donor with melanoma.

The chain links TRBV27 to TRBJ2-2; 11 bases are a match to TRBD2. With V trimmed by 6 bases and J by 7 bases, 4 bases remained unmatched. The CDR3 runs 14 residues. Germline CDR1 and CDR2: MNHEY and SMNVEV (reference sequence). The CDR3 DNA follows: TGTGCCAGCAGATTAGCGGGAGGGGGCGGGGAGCTGTTTTTT. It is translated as CASRLAGGGGELFF.

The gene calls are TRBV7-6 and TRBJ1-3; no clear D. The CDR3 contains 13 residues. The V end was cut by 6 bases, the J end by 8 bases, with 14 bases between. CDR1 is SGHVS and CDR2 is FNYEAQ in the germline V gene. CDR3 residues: CASREAGGDTIYF. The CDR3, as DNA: TGTGCCAGCAGGGAGGCAGGCGGGGACACCATATATTTT.

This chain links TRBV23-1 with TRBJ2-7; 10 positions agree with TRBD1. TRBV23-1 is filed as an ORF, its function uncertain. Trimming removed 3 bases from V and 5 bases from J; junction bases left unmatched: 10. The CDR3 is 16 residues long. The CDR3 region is CASSHGTGACLNEQYF. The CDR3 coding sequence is TGCGCCAGCAGTCATGGGACAGGGGCCTGCTTGAACGAGCAGTACTTC.

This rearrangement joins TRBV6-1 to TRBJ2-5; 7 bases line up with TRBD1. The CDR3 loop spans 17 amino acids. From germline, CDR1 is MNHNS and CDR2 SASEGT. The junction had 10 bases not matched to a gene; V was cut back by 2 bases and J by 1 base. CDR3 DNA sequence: TGTGCCAGCAGTGAAACTAGGACAGGTTCGGTCCAAGAGACCCAGTACTTC. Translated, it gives CASSETRTGSVQETQYF.

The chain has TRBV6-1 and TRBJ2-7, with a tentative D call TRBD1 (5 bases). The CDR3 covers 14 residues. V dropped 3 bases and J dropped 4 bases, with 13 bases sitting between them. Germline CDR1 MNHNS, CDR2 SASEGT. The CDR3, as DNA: TGTGCCAGCAGTGACGACAACAGGAGATACGAGCAGTACTTC. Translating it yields CASSDDNRRYEQYF.

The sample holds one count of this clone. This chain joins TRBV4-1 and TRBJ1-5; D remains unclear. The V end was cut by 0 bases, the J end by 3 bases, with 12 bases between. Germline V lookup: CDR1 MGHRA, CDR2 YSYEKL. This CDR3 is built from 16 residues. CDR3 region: CASSQEFTAANQPQHF. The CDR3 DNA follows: TGCGCCAGCAGCCAAGAATTCACAGCAGCCAATCAGCCCCAGCATTTT.

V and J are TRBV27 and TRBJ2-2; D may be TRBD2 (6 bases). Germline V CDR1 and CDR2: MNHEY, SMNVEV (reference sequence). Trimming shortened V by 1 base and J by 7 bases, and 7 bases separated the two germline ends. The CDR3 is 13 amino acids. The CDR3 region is CASSLWEDGELFF. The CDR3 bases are TGTGCCAGCAGTTTATGGGAGGACGGGGAGCTGTTTTTT.

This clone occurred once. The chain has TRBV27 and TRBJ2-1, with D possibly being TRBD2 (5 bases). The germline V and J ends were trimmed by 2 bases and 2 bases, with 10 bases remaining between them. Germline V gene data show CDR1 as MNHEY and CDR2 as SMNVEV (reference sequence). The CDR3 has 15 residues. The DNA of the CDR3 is TGTGCCAGCAGTTTAGAGGGATCGCCCTACAATGAGCAGTTCTTC. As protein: CASSLEGSPYNEQFF.

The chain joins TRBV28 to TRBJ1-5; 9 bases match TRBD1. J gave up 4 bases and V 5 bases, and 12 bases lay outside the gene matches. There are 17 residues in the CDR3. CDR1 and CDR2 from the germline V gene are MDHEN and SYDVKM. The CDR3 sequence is CASSPIRTGVDNQPQHF. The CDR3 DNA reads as TGTGCCAGCAGTCCAATTCGGACAGGGGTGGATAATCAGCCCCAGCATTTT.

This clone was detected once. CDR3 sequence: CASSLGAAAAYEQYF. The DNA for the CDR3 is TGTGCCAGCAGCTTGGGGGCCGCCGCCGCCTACGAGCAGTACTTC. The rearrangement links TRBV5-6 to TRBJ2-7; D is uncertain. Trimming left V 0 bases short and J 2 bases short, with 12 bases between. Germline V gives CDR1 SGHDT, CDR2 YYEEEE. The CDR3 is made up of 15 amino acids.

The CDR3 reads CASSFPGMNTEAFF. The CDR3 DNA reads as TGTGCCAGCAGCTTCCCGGGAATGAACACTGAAGCTTTCTTT. V usage is TRBV7-8 and J usage is TRBJ1-1, with unresolved D. This CDR3 is built from 14 residues. CDR1 is SGHVS and CDR2 is FQNEAQ in the germline V gene. Trimming removed 3 bases from V and 0 bases from J, with 8 bases in between.

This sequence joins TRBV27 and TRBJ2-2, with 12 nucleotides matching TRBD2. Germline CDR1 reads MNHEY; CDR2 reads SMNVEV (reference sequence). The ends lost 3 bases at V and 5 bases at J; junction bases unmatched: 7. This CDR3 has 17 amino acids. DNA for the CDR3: TGTGCCAGCAGTTTCCAGACCACTAGCGGGGGGACCGGGGAGCTGTTTTTT. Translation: CASSFQTTSGGTGELFF.

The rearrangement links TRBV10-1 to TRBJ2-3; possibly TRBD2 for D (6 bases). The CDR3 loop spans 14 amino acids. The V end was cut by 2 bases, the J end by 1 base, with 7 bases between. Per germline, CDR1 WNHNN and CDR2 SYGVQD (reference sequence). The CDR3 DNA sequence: TGCGCCAGCAGTGAGGCTAGCGGCACAGATACGCAGTATTTT. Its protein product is CASSEASGTDTQYF.

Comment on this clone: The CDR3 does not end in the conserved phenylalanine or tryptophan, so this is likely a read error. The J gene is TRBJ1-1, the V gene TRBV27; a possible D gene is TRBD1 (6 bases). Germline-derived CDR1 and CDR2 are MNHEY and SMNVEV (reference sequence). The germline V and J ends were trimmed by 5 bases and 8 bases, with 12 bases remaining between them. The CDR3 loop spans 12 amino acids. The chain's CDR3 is CASSRGTDEAFL. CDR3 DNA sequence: TGTGCCAGCAGTAGGGGGACGGACGAAGCTTTCCTT.

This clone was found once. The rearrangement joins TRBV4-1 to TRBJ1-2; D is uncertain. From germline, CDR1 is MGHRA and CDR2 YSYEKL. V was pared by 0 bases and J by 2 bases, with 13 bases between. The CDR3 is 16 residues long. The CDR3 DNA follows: TGCGCCAGCAGCCAAGATGGTGCTGCCAGAAACTATGGCTACACCTTC. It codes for CASSQDGAARNYGYTF.

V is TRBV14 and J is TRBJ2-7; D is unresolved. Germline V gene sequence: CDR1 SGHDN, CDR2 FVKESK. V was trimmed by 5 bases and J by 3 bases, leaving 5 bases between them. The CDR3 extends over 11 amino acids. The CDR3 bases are TGTGCCAGCAGCACTGACTACGAGCAGTACTTC. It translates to CASSTDYEQYF. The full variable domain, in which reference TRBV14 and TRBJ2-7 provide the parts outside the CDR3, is EAGVTQFPSHSVIEKGQTVTLRCDPISGHDNLYWYRRVMGKEIKFLLHFVKESKQDESGMPNNRFLAERTGGTYSTLKVQPAELEDSGVYFCASSTDYEQYFGPGTRLTVT.

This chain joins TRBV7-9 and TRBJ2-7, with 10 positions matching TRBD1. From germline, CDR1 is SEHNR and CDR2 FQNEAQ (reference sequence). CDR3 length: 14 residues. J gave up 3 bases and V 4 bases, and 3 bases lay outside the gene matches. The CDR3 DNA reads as TGTGCCAGCAGCTCGGGACAGGGGATCTACGAGCAGTACTTC. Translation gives CASSSGQGIYEQYF.

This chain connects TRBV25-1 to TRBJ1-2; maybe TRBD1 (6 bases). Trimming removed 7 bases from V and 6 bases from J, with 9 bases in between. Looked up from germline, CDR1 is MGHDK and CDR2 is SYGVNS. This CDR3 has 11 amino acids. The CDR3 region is CASKEGDGYTF. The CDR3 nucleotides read TGTGCCAGCAAAGAGGGGGATGGCTACACCTTC.

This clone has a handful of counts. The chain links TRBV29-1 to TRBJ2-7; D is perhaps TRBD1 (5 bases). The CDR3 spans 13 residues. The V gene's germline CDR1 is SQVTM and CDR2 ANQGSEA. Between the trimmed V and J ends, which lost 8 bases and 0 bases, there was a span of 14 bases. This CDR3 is CSYKTAYSYEQYF. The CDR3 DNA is TGCAGCTATAAGACAGCCTACTCCTACGAGCAGTACTTC.

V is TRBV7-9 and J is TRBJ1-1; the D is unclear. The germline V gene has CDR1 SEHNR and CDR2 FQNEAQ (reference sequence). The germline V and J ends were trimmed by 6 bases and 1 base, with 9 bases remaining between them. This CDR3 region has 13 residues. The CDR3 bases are TGTGCCAGCAGTTTCGGTGGGAACACTGAAGCTTTCTTT. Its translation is CASSFGGNTEAFF.

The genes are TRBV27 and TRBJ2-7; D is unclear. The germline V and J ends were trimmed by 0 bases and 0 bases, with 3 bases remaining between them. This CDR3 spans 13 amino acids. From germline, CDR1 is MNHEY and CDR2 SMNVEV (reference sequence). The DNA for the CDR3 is TGTGCCAGCAGTTTATCCCGCTCCTACGAGCAGTACTTC. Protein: CASSLSRSYEQYF.

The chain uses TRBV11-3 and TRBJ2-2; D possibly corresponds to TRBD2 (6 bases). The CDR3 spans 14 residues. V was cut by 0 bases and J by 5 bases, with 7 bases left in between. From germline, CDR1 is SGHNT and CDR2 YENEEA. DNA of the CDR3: TGTGCCAGCAGCTTAGACGGGGGTACCGGGGAGCTGTTTTTT. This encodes CASSLDGGTGELFF.

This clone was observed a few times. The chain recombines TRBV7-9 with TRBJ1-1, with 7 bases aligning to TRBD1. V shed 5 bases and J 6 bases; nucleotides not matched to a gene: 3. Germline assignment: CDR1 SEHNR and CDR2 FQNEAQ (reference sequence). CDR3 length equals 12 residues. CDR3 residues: CASSIQGAEAFF. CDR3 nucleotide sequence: TGTGCCAGCAGCATTCAGGGGGCTGAAGCTTTCTTT.

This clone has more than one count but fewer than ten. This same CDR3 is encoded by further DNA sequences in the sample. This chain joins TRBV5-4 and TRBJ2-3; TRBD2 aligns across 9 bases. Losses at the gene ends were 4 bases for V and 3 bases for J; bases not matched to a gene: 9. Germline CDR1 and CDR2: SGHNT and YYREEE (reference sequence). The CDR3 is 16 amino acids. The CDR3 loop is CASSPLAGGATDTQYF. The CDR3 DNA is TGTGCCAGCAGCCCCTTGGCGGGAGGGGCTACAGATACGCAGTATTTT. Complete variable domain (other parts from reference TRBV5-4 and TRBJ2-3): ETGVTQSPTHLIKTRGQQVTLRCSSQSGHNTVSWYQQALGQGPQFIFQYYREEENGRGNFPPRFSGLQFPNYSSELNVNALELDDSALYLCASSPLAGGATDTQYFGPGTRLTVL.

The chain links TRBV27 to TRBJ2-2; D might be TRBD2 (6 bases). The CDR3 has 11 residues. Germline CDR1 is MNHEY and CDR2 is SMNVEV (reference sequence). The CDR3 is CLGRRAGELFF. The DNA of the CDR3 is TGTCTTGGAAGGAGGGCCGGGGAGCTGTTTTTT.